The rows below give T cell receptor beta chains drawn from one sample of a study of cytomegalovirus exposure and HLA in healthy donors. Some clones are missing from TCRdb's copy, which holds only in-frame ones; the method was immunoSEQ multiplex PCR. This table holds about 250,000 clones, roughly 84% found once. Sequencing used PBMCs. The receptors stem from a man younger than 35 in good health and CMV-seropositive. CDR3s include the opening cysteine and the closing phenylalanine or tryptophan.

j_gene: TRBJ1-2; v_gene: TRBV5-6; CDR3aa: CASRAGTGDYGYTF
j_gene: TRBJ2-7; v_gene: TRBV7-9; CDR3aa: CASSLALRTSGTYPYEQYF
j_gene: TRBJ2-7; v_gene: TRBV2; CDR3aa: CASSAADEQYF
j_gene: TRBJ2-5; v_gene: TRBV27; CDR3aa: CASSEGRETQYF
j_gene: TRBJ2-1; v_gene: TRBV15; CDR3aa: CATSIKRRDYNEQFF
j_gene: TRBJ1-1; v_gene: TRBV7-3; CDR3aa: CASSDVLNTEAFF
j_gene: TRBJ2-5; v_gene: TRBV4-3; CDR3aa: CASSQLLADQETQYF
j_gene: TRBJ2-1; v_gene: TRBV11-3; CDR3aa: CASSPTSDNEQFF
j_gene: TRBJ2-5; v_gene: TRBV5-1; CDR3aa: CASSLGHLQETQYF
j_gene: TRBJ1-1; v_gene: TRBV25-1; CDR3aa: CASSDTGLGTEAFF
j_gene: TRBJ2-5; v_gene: TRBV5-1; CDR3aa: CASSSGQGPQETQYF
j_gene: TRBJ2-2; v_gene: TRBV2; CDR3aa: CASSNRVGTGELFF
j_gene: TRBJ2-1; v_gene: TRBV27; CDR3aa: CASSLLRSGRSSTYNEQFF
j_gene: TRBJ1-2; v_gene: TRBV6-6; CDR3aa: CASSSPGQGTSYGYTF
j_gene: TRBJ2-1; v_gene: TRBV29-1; CDR3aa: CSVGGGVGKGVGEQFF
j_gene: TRBJ2-2; v_gene: TRBV28; CDR3aa: CASRFPNFELFF
j_gene: TRBJ2-1; v_gene: TRBV6-1; CDR3aa: CASSEHGESYNEQFF
j_gene: TRBJ2-1; v_gene: TRBV4-1; CDR3aa: CASSQGLAGQYNEQFF
j_gene: TRBJ2-1; v_gene: TRBV18; CDR3aa: CASSPEAYSYNEQFF
j_gene: TRBJ2-7; v_gene: TRBV28; CDR3aa: CASILRSGTGTSYEQYF
j_gene: TRBJ2-2; v_gene: TRBV6-5; CDR3aa: CASSFTASAGELFF
j_gene: TRBJ2-7; v_gene: TRBV27; CDR3aa: CASSSPGGPSYEQYF
j_gene: TRBJ2-3; v_gene: TRBV2; CDR3aa: CASSRGATRTDTQYF
j_gene: TRBJ2-7; v_gene: TRBV7-8; CDR3aa: CASSLDPGQSYEQYF
j_gene: TRBJ1-2; v_gene: TRBV9; CDR3aa: CASSVGVANYGYTF
j_gene: TRBJ1-4; v_gene: TRBV5-6; CDR3aa: CASSSPQGEPGEKLFF
j_gene: TRBJ1-4; v_gene: TRBV29-1; CDR3aa: CSVLDRVGNEKLFF